This T cell receptor (beta chain) was sequenced in a study of blood T cell repertoires in COVID-19. With 1 base clipped from V and 6 bases from J, the junction kept 8 bases outside the gene matches. The CDR3 has 15 amino acids. Germline V gene lookup returns CDR1 SGHTS and CDR2 YDEGEE. Sequencing used immunoSEQ multiplex PCR; TCRdb keeps in-frame clones, though not all of them. The table shows about 70,000 clones, with roughly 89% occurring only once. The chain combines TRBV5-8 with TRBJ2-7; TRBD1 aligns across 9 bases. What was sequenced was peripheral blood. The sequence was collected from a human donor in a cohort sampled during active COVID-19. Written as DNA, the CDR3 is TGTGCCAGCAGCTTGAAGGACAGGGGAATCTCCGAGCAGTACTTC. Protein: CASSLKDRGISEQYF.